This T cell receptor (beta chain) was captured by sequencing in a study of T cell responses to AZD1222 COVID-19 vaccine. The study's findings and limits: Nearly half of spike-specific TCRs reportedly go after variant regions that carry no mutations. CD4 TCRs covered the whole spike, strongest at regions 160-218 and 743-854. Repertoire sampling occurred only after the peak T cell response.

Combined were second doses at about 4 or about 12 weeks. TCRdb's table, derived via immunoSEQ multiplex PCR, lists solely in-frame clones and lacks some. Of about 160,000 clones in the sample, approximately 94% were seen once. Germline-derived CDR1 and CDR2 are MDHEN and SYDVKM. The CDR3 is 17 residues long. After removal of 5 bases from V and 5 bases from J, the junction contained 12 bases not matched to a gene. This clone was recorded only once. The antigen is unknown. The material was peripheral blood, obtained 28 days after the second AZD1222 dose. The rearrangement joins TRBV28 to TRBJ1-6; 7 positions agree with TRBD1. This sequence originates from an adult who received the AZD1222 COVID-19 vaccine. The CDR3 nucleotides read TGTGCCAGCAGTACCCGACAGGGAAGAACTAATAATTCACCCCTCCACTTT. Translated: CASSTRQGRTNNSPLHF.